These 25 T cell receptor beta chains originate from one sample sequenced in a study of blood T cell repertoires in COVID-19. The assay was immunoSEQ multiplex PCR, and TCRdb's table has in-frame clones only and misses some. The data hold fewer than 250,000 clones, with 90% observed a single time. Sequenced material: PBMCs or T cells enriched from blood (not recorded which). The receptor source for this set is a man aged 30 to 39 who had been exposed to COVID-19.

This clone was picked up a small number of times. V is TRBV5-1 and J is TRBJ1-2, with D possibly TRBD1 on 5 matching bases. V was clipped by 4 bases and J by 8 bases, with 18 bases between them. In germline, CDR1 is SGHRS, CDR2 YFSETQ. The CDR3 consists of 14 residues. CDR3: CASSTIGGTGGYTF. The CDR3 coding sequence is TGCGCCAGCAGCACCATAGGAGGGACGGGCGGCTACACCTTC.

The table lists this clone with a count of one. The chain joins TRBV24-1 to TRBJ2-7; weak D call: TRBD1 (6 bases). Per the germline V gene, CDR1 is KGHDR and CDR2 is SFDVKD. The V end lost 11 bases, the J end lost 5 bases, and 21 bases lay between the germline ends. This CDR3 has 14 residues. CDR3 sequence (DNA): TGTGCCAGCATCACAGGGTTACGATTCCACGAGCAGTACTTC. It yields the protein CASITGLRFHEQYF.

The chain uses TRBV18 and TRBJ1-4, with D uncertain. The length of the CDR3 is 15 residues. From germline, CDR1 is KGHSH and CDR2 LQKENI. The V gene lost 0 bases and the J gene lost 6 bases, with 11 bases spanning the gap. In DNA form, the CDR3 reads TGTGCCAGCTCACCACCAGAAGGAGGTTATGAAAAACTGTTTTTT. Its translation: CASSPPEGGYEKLFF. Full variable domain (outside the CDR3, taken from reference TRBV18 and TRBJ1-4): NAGVMQNPRHLVRRRGQEARLRCSPMKGHSHVYWYRQLPEEGLKFMVYLQKENIIDESGMPKERFSAEFPKEGPSILRIQQVVRGDSAAYFCASSPPEGGYEKLFFGSGTQLSVL.

V gene TRBV5-1 combines with J gene TRBJ2-7, with TRBD2 as a possible D gene (7 bases). Trimming pared 2 bases from V and 2 bases from J, leaving 14 bases between. The CDR3 has 15 amino acids. Germline-derived CDR1 and CDR2 are SGHRS and YFSETQ. The CDR3 DNA sequence: TGCGCCAGCAGCTTCGGGCGGGGGCAAGCCTACGAGCAGTACTTC. It translates to CASSFGRGQAYEQYF.

The gene calls are TRBV4-1 and TRBJ1-2, with D hard to call. The ends were cut back, 2 bases at V and 8 bases at J, with 18 bases in the middle. CDR1 and CDR2 (germline): MGHRA, YSYEKL. The CDR3 has 15 amino acids. The CDR3 sequence: CASSQSPSLIWGYTF. In DNA, the CDR3 is TGCGCCAGCAGCCAAAGCCCCTCTTTGATTTGGGGCTACACCTTC.

This clone was observed once. CDR3 in DNA: TGTGCCACCAGTGACCCGGGACTAGGATCTGGGGAGCTGTTTTTT. It translates to CATSDPGLGSGELFF. The rearrangement uses TRBV24-1 and TRBJ2-2, with TRBD2 identical over 8 bases. There are 15 residues in the CDR3. Germline V CDR1 and CDR2: KGHDR, SFDVKD. After removal of 4 bases from V and 8 bases from J, the junction contained 8 bases not matched to a gene.

The V and J genes are TRBV20-1 and TRBJ2-1; 7 bases map to TRBD1. The CDR3 contains 8 residues. The germline V gene has CDR1 DFQATT and CDR2 SNEGSKA (reference sequence). The DNA of the CDR3 is TGCAGGAGGGACAGCCAGTTCTTC. Protein: CRRDSQFF.

This sequence joins TRBV5-6 and TRBJ2-5; 11 nucleotides align to TRBD2. Germline CDR1 reads SGHDT; CDR2 reads YYEEEE. The CDR3 length is 15 residues. V dropped 1 base and J dropped 5; count of bases not matched to a gene: 4. The chain's CDR3 is CASSLLAGGLETQYF. DNA of the CDR3: TGTGCCAGCAGCTTGTTAGCGGGGGGGCTTGAGACCCAGTACTTC.

This clone was seen a few times. The same CDR3 is also encoded by other DNA sequences in this sample. The CDR3 bases are TGTGCCAGTAGTACACAGTCAACTAATGAAAAACTGTTTTTT. It is translated as CASSTQSTNEKLFF. The chain employs TRBV19 and TRBJ1-4; D is uncertain. This CDR3 has 14 residues. Trimming took off 4 bases at V and 0 bases at J, with 6 bases between the two ends. Germline lookup yields CDR1 LNHDA and CDR2 SQIVND (reference sequence).

V is TRBV15 and J is TRBJ2-7, with D possibly TRBD1 on 5 matching bases. The CDR3 is made up of 15 amino acids. V was clipped by 0 bases and J by 4 bases, with 13 bases between them. Germline values: CDR1 LNHNV, CDR2 YYDKDF (reference sequence). The CDR3 is CATSRDYSRAYEQYF. The CDR3 DNA is TGTGCCACCAGCAGAGATTATAGCAGGGCTTACGAGCAGTACTTC.

This chain links TRBV5-6 with TRBJ2-2; D call uncertain. Trimming removed 1 base at V and 4 bases at J, with 8 bases between. Germline assignment: CDR1 SGHDT and CDR2 YYEEEE. The CDR3 covers 14 residues. CDR3 region: CASSLIPSTGELFF. The DNA for the CDR3 is TGTGCCAGCAGCTTGATCCCCTCCACCGGGGAGCTGTTTTTT.

J is TRBJ2-3 and V is TRBV18; possible D gene TRBD2, 6 bases. The CDR3 sequence is 14 residues long. CDR1 and CDR2 from the germline V gene are KGHSH and LQKENI. Trimming pared 4 bases from V and 0 bases from J, leaving 8 bases between. The CDR3 loop is CASSLAGSTDTQYF. The CDR3 region has the DNA TGTGCCAGCTCACTGGCGGGGAGCACAGATACGCAGTATTTT.

The V call is TRBV4-1, the J call TRBJ2-5; 10 bases agree with TRBD1. This CDR3 contains 16 residues. Looked up from germline, CDR1 is MGHRA and CDR2 is YSYEKL. With 0 bases clipped from V and 4 bases from J, the junction kept 5 bases outside the gene matches. CDR3 residues: CASSQEGQGVRETQYF. DNA for the CDR3: TGCGCCAGCAGCCAAGAAGGACAGGGGGTTCGAGAGACCCAGTACTTC.

The chain links TRBV11-2 to TRBJ2-5; D gene uncertain. Per the germline V gene, CDR1 is SGHAT and CDR2 is FQNNGV. The CDR3 extends over 13 amino acids. The V gene lost 9 bases and the J gene lost 1 base, with 12 bases spanning the gap. CDR3 sequence (DNA): TGTGCCAGTCGGAACAGACCCCAAGAGACCCAGTACTTC. Amino acid sequence: CASRNRPQETQYF. The whole variable domain, remainder taken from reference TRBV11-2 and TRBJ2-5, is EAGVAQSPRYKIIEKRQSVAFWCNPISGHATLYWYQQILGQGPKLLIQFQNNGVVDDSQLPKDRFSAERLKGVDSTLKIQPAKLEDSAVYLCASRNRPQETQYFGPGTRLLVL.

The genes are TRBV7-9 and TRBJ1-1; D unclear. Trimming left V 2 bases short and J 1 base short, with 8 bases between. Germline V gene sequence: CDR1 SEHNR, CDR2 FQNEAQ (reference sequence). There are 14 residues in the CDR3. The DNA of the CDR3 is TGTGCCAGCAGCTTATTCGCAGAGAACACTGAAGCTTTCTTT. As protein: CASSLFAENTEAFF. The whole variable domain, filled in from reference TRBV7-9 and TRBJ1-1, reads DTGVSQNPRHKITKRGQNVTFRCDPISEHNRLYWYRQTLGQGPEFLTYFQNEAQLEKSRLLSDRFSAERPKGSFSTLEIQRTEQGDSAMYLCASSLFAENTEAFFGQGTRLTVV.

This chain uses TRBV19 with TRBJ2-5; possible D gene TRBD2, 6 bases. V was pared by 1 base and J by 2 bases, with 14 bases between. The CDR3 spans 16 residues. CDR1 and CDR2 (germline): LNHDA, SQIVND (reference sequence). CDR3 nucleotide sequence: TGTGCCAGTAGTATAGGGGGGACTTTTCAACAAGAGACCCAGTACTTC. Translated, it gives CASSIGGTFQQETQYF.

Regarding this clone: One end of the junction does not line up with germline, which may come from a read error. V is TRBV3-1 (or the pseudogene TRBV3-2) and J is TRBJ1-2, with D unresolved. CDR3 length: 13 residues. CDR1 is LGHDT, CDR2 YNNKEL, per germline (reference sequence). CDR3 sequence: CASSQELNSGYTF. CDR3 sequence (DNA): TGTGCCAGCAGCCAAGAACTCAACTCTGGCTACACCTTC.

J is TRBJ2-1 and V is TRBV14; a possible D gene is TRBD2 (6 bases). V was clipped by 4 bases and J by 12 bases, with 13 bases between them. In germline, CDR1 is SGHDN, CDR2 FVKESK. The CDR3 totals 12 residues. The CDR3 loop is CASSRDSYVQFF. The CDR3 DNA is TGTGCCAGCAGCCGGGACTCCTATGTGCAGTTCTTC.

This clone was seen only once. The chain joins TRBV2 to TRBJ1-2; no clear D gene. Germline CDR1 is SNHLY and CDR2 is FYNNEI. CDR3 length: 11 amino acids. Trimming took off 10 bases at V and 3 bases at J, with 9 bases between the two ends. Here the CDR3 DNA reads TGTGCCATCGGTGGTGACTATGGCTACACCTTC. Amino acid sequence: CAIGGDYGYTF.

This sequence joins TRBV9 and TRBJ1-2; no clear D. Between the trimmed V and J ends, which lost 4 bases and 6 bases, there was a span of 16 bases. The CDR3 has 14 residues. The germline V gene encodes CDR1 SGDLS and CDR2 YYNGEE. The CDR3 protein is CASSKALGGDGYTF. The CDR3 nucleotides are TGTGCCAGCAGCAAAGCCTTGGGAGGAGATGGCTACACCTTC.

The rearrangement uses TRBV5-1 and TRBJ2-5; the match to TRBD2 covers 9 bases. Germline V lookup: CDR1 SGHRS, CDR2 YFSETQ. After removal of 1 base from V and 7 bases from J, the junction contained 11 bases not matched to a gene. There are 16 residues in the CDR3. CDR3 in DNA: TGCGCCAGCAGCTTGACCGCTAGCGGGGCCGGGGGGACCCAGTACTTC. This codes for CASSLTASGAGGTQYF.

The chain employs TRBV18 and TRBJ1-1; unclear D gene. V lost 4 bases and J 3 bases, leaving 15 bases between the germline ends. The CDR3 totals 15 residues. The germline V gene encodes CDR1 KGHSH and CDR2 LQKENI. In nucleotides, the CDR3 is TGTGCCAGCTCACGTACACAACTCGGGGACACTGAAGCTTTCTTT. The encoded protein is CASSRTQLGDTEAFF.

V usage is TRBV28 and J usage is TRBJ1-5, with D unclear. The CDR3 is 19 residues long. The germline CDR1 and CDR2 sequences are MDHEN and SYDVKM. Trimming removed 6 bases at V and 0 bases at J, with 24 bases between. Here the CDR3 reads CASRSGVGAVPYSNQPQHF. The DNA for the CDR3 is TGTGCCAGCAGGTCTGGGGTTGGAGCGGTACCCTATAGCAATCAGCCCCAGCATTTT.

This clone was seen only once. The CDR3 sequence: CASSLDGVSHNEQFF. The CDR3, as DNA: TGCGCCAGCAGCTTAGACGGGGTGAGCCACAATGAGCAGTTCTTC. The V gene is TRBV5-1, the J gene TRBJ2-1; possibly TRBD2 for D (5 bases). The CDR3 covers 15 residues. Germline V gene sequence: CDR1 SGHRS, CDR2 YFSETQ. Deletions cut 2 bases from V and 5 bases from J, with 14 bases between.

This chain connects TRBV29-1 to TRBJ1-1; D may be TRBD1 (5 bases). V dropped 8 bases and J dropped 3 bases, with 19 bases sitting between them. Germline assignment: CDR1 SQVTM and CDR2 ANQGSEA. The CDR3 is 14 amino acids. CDR3 loop: CSSRGQGGDTEAFF. The CDR3 DNA is TGCAGCTCAAGAGGGCAGGGAGGGGACACTGAAGCTTTCTTT.